One sample yielded the 23 T cell receptor beta chains listed below, sequenced in a study of early T cells in non-severe SARS-CoV-2 infection. TCRdb processed the 5' RACE reads anew with MiXCR; each CDR3 protein has one entry. The sample has approximately 79,000 distinct CDR3 sequences; around 13% are singletons. Sequencing was carried out using whole blood. These receptors all stem from an adult who was a healthcare worker with PCR-confirmed SARS-CoV-2 infection or an uninfected control (not recorded which).

V gene TRBV12-5 combines with J gene TRBJ2-1, with 8 bases identical to TRBD1. The CDR3 has 17 amino acids. CDR1 and CDR2 (germline): LGHNT, FRNRAP. Trimming at V came to 0 bases and at J to 3 bases, leaving 7 bases not matched to a gene. CDR3 nucleotides: TGTGCTAGTGGTTTGGTGCCAGGGACAGGCTACTACAATGAGCAGTTCTTC. Amino acid sequence: CASGLVPGTGYYNEQFF.

V is TRBV29-1 and J is TRBJ2-3; D could derive from TRBD1 or TRBD2 (6 bases each). CDR1 is SQVTM and CDR2 is ANQGSEA in the germline V gene. Deletions cut 3 bases from V and 2 bases from J, with 9 bases between. The CDR3 spans 13 residues. DNA of the CDR3: TGCAGCGTTGAGAGGGGGGTCACAGATACGCAGTATTTT. Translation gives CSVERGVTDTQYF.

This rearrangement joins TRBV7-8 to TRBJ2-3; 8 bases align to TRBD2. The germline gives CDR1 SGHVS, CDR2 FQNEAQ. The V and J ends lost 5 bases and 1 base, in that order; junction bases with no gene match: 11. This CDR3 is built from 17 residues. CDR3 region: CASSPRTSWGGTDTQYF. The CDR3 DNA is TGTGCCAGCAGCCCTAGGACTAGCTGGGGGGGCACAGATACGCAGTATTTT. Together with reference TRBV7-8 and TRBJ2-3, the CDR3 gives the full variable domain: GAGVSQSPRYKVAKRGQDVALRCDPISGHVSLFWYQQALGQGPEFLTYFQNEAQLDKSGLPSDRFFAERPEGSVSTLKIQRTQQEDSAVYLCASSPRTSWGGTDTQYFGPGTRLTVL.

At least ten counts were recorded for this clonotype. The chain joins TRBV27 to TRBJ2-2; possible D gene TRBD1, 6 bases. The CDR3 is 13 residues long. V lost 10 bases and J 5 bases, leaving 14 bases between the germline ends. Germline V lookup: CDR1 MNHEY, CDR2 SMNVEV (reference sequence). In DNA, the CDR3 is TGTGCCACTGGGGGCCGTTTTACCGGGGAGCTGTTTTTT. This sequence encodes CATGGRFTGELFF.

This clonotype was seen many times. The chain combines TRBV7-2 with TRBJ2-7, with a weak D call TRBD2 (6 bases). Per the germline V gene, CDR1 is SGHTA and CDR2 is FQGNSA. There are 14 residues in the CDR3. V dropped 5 bases and J dropped 2 bases, with 13 bases sitting between them. CDR3 sequence (DNA): TGTGCCAGCAGCCCGGGACTCGCCGCCTACGAGCAGTACTTC. It translates to CASSPGLAAYEQYF.

The sample holds one count of this clonotype. The chain combines TRBV7-2 with TRBJ2-7; D ambiguous. Between the trimmed V and J ends, which lost 4 bases and 8 bases, there was a span of 12 bases. Germline-derived CDR1 and CDR2 are SGHTA and FQGNSA. The CDR3 is 12 residues long. The CDR3 nucleotides read TGTGCCAGCAGCTCCGGACGGTCCAAGCAGTACTTC. It is translated as CASSSGRSKQYF.

This clonotype came up many times. V usage is TRBV6-5 and J usage is TRBJ1-1; TRBD1 might be the D (5 bases). CDR1 MNHEY and CDR2 SVGAGI come from the germline V gene. The ends were cut back, 4 bases at V and 5 bases at J, with 11 bases in the middle. CDR3 size: 13 residues. CDR3 protein: CASSSQRGTEAFF. CDR3 nucleotides: TGTGCCAGCAGTTCCCAACGGGGGACTGAAGCTTTCTTT.

The V gene is TRBV18, the J gene TRBJ2-2; D not resolved. With 2 bases removed from V and 6 bases from J, the gap between germline ends came to 4 bases. The CDR3 is 12 residues long. Germline V gene data show CDR1 as KGHSH and CDR2 as LQKENI. The CDR3 region has the DNA TGTGCCAGCTCACCAGTCGCCGGGGAGCTGTTTTTT. It translates to CASSPVAGELFF.

This clonotype was detected only a few times. This chain connects TRBV6-5 to TRBJ1-1; maybe TRBD1 (6 bases). Trimming left V 6 bases short and J 1 base short, with 9 bases between. Germline CDR1 MNHEY, CDR2 SVGAGI. This CDR3 comprises 13 residues. CDR3 bases: TGTGCCAGCAGGCTAGGGGGGAACACTGAAGCTTTCTTT. Its translation is CASRLGGNTEAFF.

The J gene is TRBJ2-3, the V gene TRBV28; 8 nucleotides line up with TRBD2. Unmatched junction bases numbered 7, after V lost 5 bases and J lost 3 bases. The germline V gene encodes CDR1 MDHEN and CDR2 SYDVKM. This CDR3 is 15 amino acids long. DNA for the CDR3: TGTGCCAGCAGTATCCCAAGCGGGGGAACAGATACGCAGTATTTT. The encoded protein is CASSIPSGGTDTQYF.

CDR3 protein: CASSSPIHPMNTEAFF. In DNA form, the CDR3 reads TGTGCCAGCAGTTCACCTATACATCCCATGAACACTGAAGCTTTCTTT. The chain combines TRBV6-2 or TRBV6-3 with TRBJ1-1; D ambiguous. Germline values: CDR1 MNHEY, CDR2 SVGEGT. The CDR3 runs 16 residues. Trimming shortened V by 4 bases and J by 0 bases, and 15 bases separated the two germline ends.

This clonotype showed up many times. V usage is TRBV2 and J usage is TRBJ2-7; a weak D match, TRBD2 (6 bases). Trimming pared 6 bases from V and 0 bases from J, leaving 12 bases between. CDR3 size: 14 residues. CDR1 and CDR2 from the germline V gene are SNHLY and FYNNEI. The DNA for the CDR3 is TGTGCCAGCAGGACCGGGACTGTCTCCTACGAGCAGTACTTC. Translating it yields CASRTGTVSYEQYF.

This clonotype was seen a few times. This chain uses TRBV11-2 with TRBJ1-1, with D possibly TRBD1 on 5 matching bases. V shed 4 bases and J shed 3 bases, with 18 bases lying between them. This CDR3 has 16 amino acids. CDR1 SGHAT and CDR2 FQNNGV come from the germline V gene. In nucleotides, the CDR3 is TGTGCCAGCAGCTCAATTTCGGGGGGAAGATACACTGAAGCTTTCTTT. Amino acid sequence: CASSSISGGRYTEAFF.

The rearrangement links TRBV21-1 to TRBJ2-7; the D segment call TRBD1 is taken from the table without a DNA check. TRBV21-1 is designated a pseudogene. The CDR3 has 15 amino acids. CDR3 DNA: TGTGCCAGCAGCACACCGGGACAGGGCTCCTACGAGCAGTACTTC. It is translated as CASSTPGQGSYEQYF.

Many counts were recorded for this clonotype. The CDR3, as DNA: TGTGCCATCAGTGAGGCGTATCCCAACAATGAGCAGTTCTTC. Translated: CAISEAYPNNEQFF. The chain combines TRBV10-3 with TRBJ2-1; no definite D call. CDR3 length: 14 amino acids. Trimming stripped 2 bases from V and 5 bases from J, with 10 bases between. Germline V gene lookup returns CDR1 ENHRY and CDR2 SYGVKD.

In its sample, this clonotype was seen a few times. The V and J genes are TRBV19 and TRBJ1-5; 9 positions match TRBD1. V lost 4 bases to trimming and J lost 0 bases; unmatched junction nucleotides: 4. The CDR3 loop spans 16 amino acids. The germline CDR1 and CDR2 sequences are LNHDA and SQIVND (reference sequence). This CDR3 reads CASSTGTGNSNQPQHF. The CDR3 bases are TGTGCCAGTAGTACCGGGACAGGGAATAGCAATCAGCCCCAGCATTTT.

This clonotype was counted at least ten times. The gene calls are TRBV29-1 and TRBJ2-3; 10 bases line up with TRBD2. Per germline, CDR1 SQVTM and CDR2 ANQGSEA. This CDR3 region has 16 residues. Trimming cost V 3 bases and J 1 base; bases outside gene matches: 7. The CDR3 region is CSVESSGSVGTDTQYF. DNA of the CDR3: TGCAGCGTTGAGTCTAGCGGGAGCGTTGGCACAGATACGCAGTATTTT.

This chain uses TRBV18 with TRBJ2-1; 8 bases are shared with TRBD2. V trimming: 3 bases; J trimming: 6 bases; junction bases outside the gene matches: 4. The germline V gene has CDR1 KGHSH and CDR2 LQKENI. CDR3 length: 14 amino acids. In DNA, the CDR3 is TGTGCCAGCTCACCGGGACTAGTAGGCAATGAGCAGTTCTTC. Translation: CASSPGLVGNEQFF.

The sample holds a few counts of this clonotype. The chain has TRBV7-2 and TRBJ1-3, with unresolved D. Germline loops: CDR1 SGHTA, CDR2 FQGNSA. CDR3 length: 15 amino acids. The V and J ends lost 5 bases and 2 bases respectively, with 13 bases between them. The CDR3 spells CASSPVPGAGNTIYF. The CDR3 nucleotides are TGTGCCAGCAGCCCTGTCCCCGGGGCTGGAAACACCATATATTTT.

V and J are TRBV28 and TRBJ2-1, with D possibly called TRBD1 or TRBD2 (6 bases each). Trimming removed 7 bases from V and 6 bases from J, with 16 bases in between. Germline CDR1 reads MDHEN; CDR2 reads SYDVKM. This CDR3 comprises 14 residues. CDR3 residues: CASIRTGALNEQFF. The CDR3 DNA reads as TGTGCCAGCATAAGGACGGGGGCCCTCAATGAGCAGTTCTTC.

The V and J genes are TRBV20-1 and TRBJ2-3, with 8 positions matching TRBD2. The ends lost 5 bases at V and 4 bases at J; junction bases unmatched: 14. The CDR3 is 16 residues long. Germline assignment: CDR1 DFQATT and CDR2 SNEGSKA (reference sequence). As DNA, the CDR3 is TGCAGTGCTCCGCATGGGGTGGCGGGGGGCGCAGATACGCAGTATTTT. The encoded protein is CSAPHGVAGGADTQYF.

The V gene is TRBV28, the J gene TRBJ1-2, with D possibly TRBD1 on 5 matching bases. Germline V gives CDR1 MDHEN, CDR2 SYDVKM. V was clipped by 6 bases and J by 2 bases, with 13 bases between them. The CDR3 extends over 14 amino acids. The CDR3: CASSLWGPNYGYTF. DNA of the CDR3: TGTGCCAGCAGCCTCTGGGGACCCAACTATGGCTACACCTTC.

Many counts were recorded for this clonotype. The J gene is TRBJ1-6, the V gene TRBV5-6, with a tentative D call TRBD1 (6 bases). With 0 bases removed from V and 5 bases from J, the gap between germline ends came to 12 bases. This CDR3 is 16 amino acids long. Germline V gives CDR1 SGHDT, CDR2 YYEEEE. CDR3 region: CASSLVQGGDNSPLHF. The CDR3 nucleotides are TGTGCCAGCAGCTTGGTACAGGGAGGAGATAATTCACCCCTCCACTTT.